Listed below are T cell receptor beta chains from one sample, sequenced in a study of blood T cell repertoires in COVID-19. Data came from immunoSEQ multiplex PCR; TCRdb stores just in-frame clones and leaves some out. The table records 150,000 to 200,000 clones, 84% of them present only once. The sequenced material came from peripheral blood. These receptors were taken from a woman in her 70s with COVID-19, enrolled during active disease. Each CDR3 is given with its conserved first and last residue. A D gene is named only where the DNA matches it firmly. Size tells how often a clone was seen (once, few, many) or the class of an expanded clone, and some rows leave it out.

d_call,j_call,v_call,clone_size,cdr3_aa,cdr3_nt
TRBD2,TRBJ2-1,TRBV28,once,CASREGLAGYNEQFF,TGTGCCAGCAGGGAGGGACTAGCGGGGTACAATGAGCAGTTCTTC
-,TRBJ1-1,TRBV12-3/TRBV12-4,few,CASSTSTAEAFF,TGTGCCAGCAGTACCTCGACAGCTGAAGCTTTCTTT
-,TRBJ1-1,TRBV18,-,CASSPGSGSEAFF,TGTGCCAGCTCACCGGGGTCGGGGAGTGAAGCTTTCTTT
-,TRBJ1-1,TRBV6-1,-,CASSEDGGTEAFF,TGTGCCAGCAGTGAGGACGGGGGCACTGAAGCTTTCTTT
-,TRBJ2-2,TRBV7-9,-,CASSPTGLWFSGELFF,TGTGCCAGCAGCCCGACAGGCCTTTGGTTTTCCGGGGAGCTGTTTTTT
-,TRBJ1-2,TRBV19,-,CASSIDRLDGYTF,TGTGCCAGTAGTATAGATCGACTGGATGGCTACACCTTC
-,TRBJ2-1,TRBV30,-,CAWRRGNEQFF,TGTGCCTGGAGAAGGGGCAATGAGCAGTTCTTC
TRBD1,TRBJ2-2,TRBV11-3,few,CASSPGQGATGELFF,TGTGCCAGCAGCCCGGGACAGGGGGCCACCGGGGAGCTGTTTTTT
-,TRBJ1-2,TRBV28,-,CASSLGQGSGYTF,TGTGCCAGCAGTTTAGGCCAGGGAAGCGGCTACACCTTC
-,TRBJ2-3,TRBV9,-,CASSVETFSTDTQYF,TGTGCCAGCAGCGTAGAAACATTTAGCACAGATACGCAGTATTTT
TRBD2,TRBJ2-7,TRBV7-2,-,CASSFDLAGIYEQYF,TGTGCCAGCAGCTTTGATCTAGCGGGTATCTACGAGCAGTACTTC
-,TRBJ2-7,TRBV6-5,-,CAGRRGTAYEQYF,TGTGCCGGGAGACGCGGGACAGCCTACGAGCAGTACTTC
-,TRBJ1-5,TRBV28,-,CASSSPGGSNQPQHF,TGTGCCAGCAGTTCCCCGGGGGGAAGCAATCAGCCCCAGCATTTT
-,TRBJ2-1,TRBV5-1,-,CASSLDSSYNEQFF,TGCGCCAGCAGCTTGGACAGCTCCTACAATGAGCAGTTCTTC
-,TRBJ1-4,TRBV5-1,once,CASSLGELSEKLFF,TGCGCCAGCAGCTTGGGCGAACTAAGTGAAAAACTGTTTTTT
-,TRBJ1-1,TRBV25-1,-,CASSPPRGTTEAFF,TGTGCCAGTTCCCCGCCCCGGGGGACCACTGAAGCTTTCTTT
-,TRBJ1-1,TRBV6-5,-,CASSPGGGGAFF,TGTGCCAGCAGCCCCGGGGGGGGAGGGGCTTTCTTT
-,TRBJ1-2,TRBV5-1,-,CASSGGGQYGYTF,TGCGCCAGCAGCGGTGGGGGCCAATATGGCTACACCTTC
TRBD1,TRBJ2-7,TRBV28,-,CASSLPDRVRSYEQYF,TGTGCCAGCAGCCTACCCGACAGGGTGAGATCCTACGAGCAGTACTTC
TRBD1,TRBJ1-5,TRBV30,-,CAWSVRTGRNQPQHF,TGTGCCTGGAGTGTTCGGACAGGGCGAAATCAGCCCCAGCATTTT
TRBD2,TRBJ2-1,TRBV3-1/TRBV3-2,-,CASSQRGSSYNEQFF,TGTGCCAGCAGCCAACGCGGGAGCTCCTACAATGAGCAGTTCTTC
-,TRBJ2-3,TRBV30,-,CAWSTGQDTQYF,TGTGCCTGGAGTACAGGTCAGGATACGCAGTATTTT
-,TRBJ1-1,TRBV4-1,-,CASSQDPGNTEAFF,TGCGCCAGCAGCCAAGACCCCGGGAACACTGAAGCTTTCTTT
-,TRBJ1-5,TRBV6-6,-,CASSSQGQGQPQHF,TGTGCCAGCAGTTCCCAGGGGCAGGGTCAGCCCCAGCATTTT
TRBD2,TRBJ2-2,TRBV6-5,-,CASRGLAGVAGELFF,TGTGCCAGCAGGGGACTAGCGGGAGTAGCCGGGGAGCTGTTTTTT
TRBD2,TRBJ2-1,TRBV7-8,-,CASSLGISGVRWYEQFF,TGTGCCAGCAGCTTAGGCATTAGCGGGGTTAGGTGGTATGAGCAGTTCTTC
TRBD1,TRBJ1-6,TRBV3-1/TRBV3-2,few,CASSQDLVFGTEDSPLHF,TGTGCCAGCAGCCAAGATCTAGTCTTTGGGACAGAAGATTCACCCCTCCACTTT
TRBD1,TRBJ1-2,TRBV6-4,few,CASRTTGSTGYTF,TGTGCCAGCAGGACGACAGGGTCGACCGGCTACACCTTC
-,TRBJ1-1,TRBV7-8,few,CASRQPKNTEAFF,TGTGCCAGCAGACAACCAAAGAACACTGAAGCTTTCTTT
TRBD2,TRBJ2-3,TRBV9,-,CASSAPRGAGEGTDTQYF,TGTGCCAGCAGCGCCCCTAGGGGAGCGGGGGAAGGCACAGATACGCAGTATTTT
-,TRBJ1-3,TRBV19,-,CASTDRAGNTIYF,TGTGCCAGTACGGACAGAGCTGGAAACACCATATATTTT
TRBD2,TRBJ2-3,TRBV28,-,CASSSSIEGLVGTDTQYF,TGTGCCAGCAGTTCCTCCATCGAGGGACTAGTGGGCACAGATACGCAGTATTTT
TRBD2,TRBJ2-3,TRBV5-6,-,CASSLVGLAGGLTDTQYF,TGTGCCAGCAGCTTGGTGGGACTAGCGGGAGGACTCACAGATACGCAGTATTTT
-,TRBJ2-3,TRBV27,-,CASQGTVDTDTQYF,TGTGCCTCCCAGGGGACCGTGGATACAGATACGCAGTATTTT
TRBD1,TRBJ2-5,TRBV19,-,CASSTGTGGGETQYF,TGTGCCAGCTCAACCGGGACAGGGGGCGGGGAGACCCAGTACTTC
TRBD1,TRBJ1-6,TRBV5-1,-,CASSPGTGFTALHF,TGCGCCAGCAGCCCCGGGACAGGGTTTACGGCCCTCCACTTT
-,TRBJ1-4,TRBV19,few,CASSIDQVAEKLFF,TGTGCCAGTAGTATAGATCAAGTAGCAGAAAAACTGTTTTTT
-,TRBJ1-5,TRBV7-8,-,CASSLDQGNQPQHF,TGTGCCAGCAGCTTGGACCAGGGGAATCAGCCCCAGCATTTT
-,TRBJ1-2,TRBV9,-,CASSVGGAFGYTF,TGTGCCAGCAGCGTTGGGGGGGCGTTTGGCTACACCTTC
-,TRBJ2-2,TRBV27,-,CASSLSWGPGNTGELFF,TGTGCCAGCAGTTTATCGTGGGGCCCCGGGAACACCGGGGAGCTGTTTTTT
-,TRBJ2-6,TRBV6-2/TRBV6-3,-,CASSYDRSGANVLTF,TGTGCCAGCAGTTACGACAGGTCTGGGGCCAACGTCCTGACTTTC
TRBD1,TRBJ1-6,TRBV3-1/TRBV3-2,-,CASSPRTGGSSPLHF,TGTGCCAGCAGTCCTCGGACAGGGGGCAGTTCACCCCTCCACTTT
-,TRBJ1-1,TRBV12-3/TRBV12-4,-,CASSYQGEAFF,TGTGCCAGCAGTTACCAGGGTGAAGCTTTCTTT
-,TRBJ2-1,TRBV7-9,-,CASSLEGGLSYNEQFF,TGTGCCAGCAGCTTAGAGGGGGGGCTTTCCTACAATGAGCAGTTCTTC
-,TRBJ2-3,TRBV29-1,-,CSVEEGRTGTDTQYF,TGCAGCGTTGAGGAGGGGAGGACCGGCACAGATACGCAGTATTTT
-,TRBJ1-5,TRBV2,-,CASNWDKHSNQPQHF,TGTGCCAGCAACTGGGACAAACATAGCAATCAGCCCCAGCATTTT
TRBD1,TRBJ1-1,TRBV19,-,CASSAQGAGTEAFF,TGTGCCAGTAGTGCTCAGGGGGCTGGAACTGAAGCTTTCTTT
-,TRBJ2-3,TRBV3-1/TRBV3-2,-,CASSQVNLGGADTQYF,TGTGCCAGCAGCCAAGTCAACCTGGGAGGAGCAGATACGCAGTATTTT
-,TRBJ1-2,TRBV6-5,-,CASSYSTGKNYGYTF,TGTGCCAGCAGTTACTCGACAGGAAAAAACTATGGCTACACCTTC
-,TRBJ2-3,TRBV13,-,CASSLGGGSTDTQYF,TGTGCCAGCAGCTTAGGAGGAGGGAGCACAGATACGCAGTATTTT
-,TRBJ1-4,TRBV19,-,CASRGPRVNEKLFF,TGTGCCAGTAGAGGCCCGCGGGTTAATGAAAAACTGTTTTTT
TRBD1,TRBJ1-3,TRBV5-8,-,CASSPETGAGNTIYF,TGTGCCAGCAGCCCCGAGACAGGGGCTGGAAACACCATATATTTT
-,TRBJ1-5,TRBV6-1,-,CASSDSRGFGQPQHF,TGTGCCAGCAGTGATAGTCGGGGGTTTGGGCAGCCCCAGCATTTT
TRBD1,TRBJ1-6,TRBV9,-,CASSVEGQGYSPLHF,TGTGCCAGCAGCGTAGAGGGACAGGGTTATTCACCCCTCCACTTT